This T cell receptor beta chain is drawn from a study of Tregs in tolerant kidney transplant recipients. Findings of the study overall: Nucleotide sequences could not be compared across some patients' samples due to primer changes.

Generated by immunoSEQ multiplex PCR, the TCRdb table keeps only in-frame clones and is missing some. Here the sample spans around 70,000 clones, roughly 92% being singletons. Trimming cost V 0 bases and J 0 bases, with 10 bases left between them. The CDR3 sequence is 15 residues long. Germline V gene lookup returns CDR1 SGDLS and CDR2 YYNGEE. In regard to this clone: Its specificity is unknown.

The chain recombines TRBV9 with TRBJ2-7, with unresolved D. This clonotype originated in a human donor who received a combined kidney and bone marrow transplant. Sequenced material: CD8+ T cells from blood, taken before the transplant. The CDR3 loop reads CASSVAVGSSYEQYF. As DNA, the CDR3 is TGTGCCAGCAGCGTAGCCGTGGGCAGCTCCTACGAGCAGTACTTC. Filled out from reference TRBV9 and TRBJ2-7, the complete variable domain reads DSGVTQTPKHLITATGQRVTLRCSPRSGDLSVYWYQQSLDQGLQFLIQYYNGEERAKGNILERFSAQQFPDLHSELNLSSLELGDSALYFCASSVAVGSSYEQYFGPGTRLTVT.